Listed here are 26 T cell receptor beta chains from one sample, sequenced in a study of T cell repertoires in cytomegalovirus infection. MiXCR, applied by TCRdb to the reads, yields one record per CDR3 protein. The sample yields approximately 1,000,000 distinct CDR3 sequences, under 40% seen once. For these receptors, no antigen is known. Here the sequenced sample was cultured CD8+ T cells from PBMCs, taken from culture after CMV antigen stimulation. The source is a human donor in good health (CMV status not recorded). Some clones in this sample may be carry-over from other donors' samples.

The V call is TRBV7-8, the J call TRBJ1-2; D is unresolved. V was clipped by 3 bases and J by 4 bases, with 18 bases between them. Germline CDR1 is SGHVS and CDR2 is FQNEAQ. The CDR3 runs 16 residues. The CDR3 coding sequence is TGTGCCAGCAGCTTGGAAGTGGAGGGTTCTTTCTATGGCTACACCTTC. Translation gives CASSLEVEGSFYGYTF.

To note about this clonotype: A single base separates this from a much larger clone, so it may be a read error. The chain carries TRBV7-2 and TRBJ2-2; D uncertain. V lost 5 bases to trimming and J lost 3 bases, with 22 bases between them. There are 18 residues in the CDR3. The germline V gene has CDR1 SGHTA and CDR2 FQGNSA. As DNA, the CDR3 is TGTGCCAGCAGCCCGCGGAAAGTTGAGCTGTTATACACCGGGGAGCTGTTTTTT. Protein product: CASSPRKVELLYTGELFF.

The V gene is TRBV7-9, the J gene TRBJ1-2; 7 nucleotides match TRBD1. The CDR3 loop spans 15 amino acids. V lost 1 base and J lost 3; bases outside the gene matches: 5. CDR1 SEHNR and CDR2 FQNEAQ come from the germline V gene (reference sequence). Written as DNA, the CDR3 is TGTGCCAGCAGCTTAGGCCAGGGGGTACACTATGGCTACACCTTC. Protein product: CASSLGQGVHYGYTF.

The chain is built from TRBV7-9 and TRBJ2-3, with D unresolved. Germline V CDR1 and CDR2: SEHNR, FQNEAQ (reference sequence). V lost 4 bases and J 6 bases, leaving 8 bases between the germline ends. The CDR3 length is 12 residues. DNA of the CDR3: TGTGCCAGCAGCTCGACACAGGATACGCAGTATTTT. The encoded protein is CASSSTQDTQYF.

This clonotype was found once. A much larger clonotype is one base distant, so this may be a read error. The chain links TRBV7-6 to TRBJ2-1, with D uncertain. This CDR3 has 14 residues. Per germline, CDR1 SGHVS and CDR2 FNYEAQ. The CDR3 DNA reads TGTGTCAGCAGCTTTAGAGTAGCTGGGGATGAGCAGTTCTTC. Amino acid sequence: CVSSFRVAGDEQFF.

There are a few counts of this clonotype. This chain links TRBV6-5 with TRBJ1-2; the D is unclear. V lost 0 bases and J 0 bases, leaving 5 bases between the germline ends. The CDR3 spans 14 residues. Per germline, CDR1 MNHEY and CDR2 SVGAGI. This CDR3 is CASSYSEANYGYTF. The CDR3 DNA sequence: TGTGCCAGCAGTTACTCGGAAGCTAACTATGGCTACACCTTC.

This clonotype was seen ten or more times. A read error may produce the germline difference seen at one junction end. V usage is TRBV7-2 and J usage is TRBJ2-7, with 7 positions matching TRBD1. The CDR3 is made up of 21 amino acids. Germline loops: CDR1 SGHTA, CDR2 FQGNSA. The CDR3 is CASSLEVGTDDIVGVPYAQYF. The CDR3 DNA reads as TGTGCCAGCAGCTTAGAGGTGGGGACAGATGACATCGTAGGCGTCCCCTACGCGCAGTACTTC.

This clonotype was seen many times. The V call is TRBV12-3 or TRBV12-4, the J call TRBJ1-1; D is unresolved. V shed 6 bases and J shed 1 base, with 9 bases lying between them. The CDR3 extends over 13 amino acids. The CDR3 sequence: CASRRVENTEAFF. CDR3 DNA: TGTGCCAGCAGGCGGGTGGAGAACACTGAAGCTTTCTTT.

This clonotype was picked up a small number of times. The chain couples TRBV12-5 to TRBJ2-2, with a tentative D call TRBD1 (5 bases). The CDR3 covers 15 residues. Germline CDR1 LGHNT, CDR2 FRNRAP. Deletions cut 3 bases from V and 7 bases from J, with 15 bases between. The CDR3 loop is CASGLEPRDSGELFF. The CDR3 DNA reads TGTGCTAGTGGTTTAGAACCCCGAGACAGCGGGGAGCTGTTTTTT.

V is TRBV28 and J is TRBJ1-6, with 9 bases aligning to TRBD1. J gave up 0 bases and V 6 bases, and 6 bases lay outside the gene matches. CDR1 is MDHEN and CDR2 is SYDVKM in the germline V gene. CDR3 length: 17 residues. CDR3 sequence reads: CASRLGQGSSYNSPLHF. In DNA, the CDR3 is TGTGCCAGCAGACTGGGACAGGGAAGCTCCTATAATTCACCCCTCCACTTT.

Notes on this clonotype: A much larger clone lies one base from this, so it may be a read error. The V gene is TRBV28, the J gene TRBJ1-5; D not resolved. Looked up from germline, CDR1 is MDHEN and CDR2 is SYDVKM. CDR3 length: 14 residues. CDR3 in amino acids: CASSLDGINQSQHF. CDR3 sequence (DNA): TGTGCCAGCAGCTTGGACGGAATCAATCAGTCCCAGCATTTT. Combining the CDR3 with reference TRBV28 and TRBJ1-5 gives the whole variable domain DVKVTQSSRYLVKRTGEKVFLECVQDMDHENMFWYRQDPGLGLRLIYFSYDVKMKEKGDIPEGYSVSREKKERFSLILESASTNQTSMYLCASSLDGINQSQHFGDGTRLSIL.

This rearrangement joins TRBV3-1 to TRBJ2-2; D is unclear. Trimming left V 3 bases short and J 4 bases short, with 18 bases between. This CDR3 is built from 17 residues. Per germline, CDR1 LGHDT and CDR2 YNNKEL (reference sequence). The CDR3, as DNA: TGTGCCAGCAGCCACACTACTTTCAAGCTTGGCACCGGGGAGCTGTTTTTT. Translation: CASSHTTFKLGTGELFF.

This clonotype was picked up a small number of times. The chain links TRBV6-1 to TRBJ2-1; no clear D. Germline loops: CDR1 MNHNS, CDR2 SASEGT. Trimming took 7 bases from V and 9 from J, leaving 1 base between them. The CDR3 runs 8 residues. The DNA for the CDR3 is TGTGCCAGCACTGAGCAGTTCTTC. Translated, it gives CASTEQFF.

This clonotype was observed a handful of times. CDR3 nucleotide sequence: TGTGCCAGCAGCATCATGGGGGCCGAGCAGTACGTC. Residues: CASSIMGAEQYV. V usage is TRBV11-2 and J usage is TRBJ2-7; a weak D match, TRBD1 (6 bases). Germline V gives CDR1 SGHAT, CDR2 FQNNGV. The CDR3 sequence is 12 residues long. V was cut by 5 bases and J by 6 bases, with 11 bases left in between.

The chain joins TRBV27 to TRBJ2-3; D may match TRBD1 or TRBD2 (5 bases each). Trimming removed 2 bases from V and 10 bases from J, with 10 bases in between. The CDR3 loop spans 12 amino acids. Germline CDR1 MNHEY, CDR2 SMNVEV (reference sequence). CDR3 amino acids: CASSLMGRSQYF. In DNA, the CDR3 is TGTGCCAGCAGTTTAATGGGACGTTCGCAGTATTTT.

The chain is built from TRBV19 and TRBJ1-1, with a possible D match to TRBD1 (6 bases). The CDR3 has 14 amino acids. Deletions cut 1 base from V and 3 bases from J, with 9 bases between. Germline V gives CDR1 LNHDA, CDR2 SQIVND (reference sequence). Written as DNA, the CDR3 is TGTGCCAGTAGTATAGTTCCAGGGGACACTGAAGCTTTCTTT. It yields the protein CASSIVPGDTEAFF.

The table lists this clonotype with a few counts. In nucleotides, the CDR3 is TGTGCCAGTAGTTCCGGGACAATAATGGGCTACACCTTC. Protein: CASSSGTIMGYTF. The chain couples TRBV19 to TRBJ1-2; D is perhaps TRBD1 (6 bases). CDR3 size: 13 residues. Germline V gene sequence: CDR1 LNHDA, CDR2 SQIVND (reference sequence). Trimming left V 5 bases short and J 8 bases short, with 15 bases between.

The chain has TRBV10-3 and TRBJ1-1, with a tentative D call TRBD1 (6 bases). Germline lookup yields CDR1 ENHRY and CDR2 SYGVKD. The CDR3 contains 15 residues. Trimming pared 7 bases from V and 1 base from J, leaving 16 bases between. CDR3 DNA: TGTGCCATCACCACCTTCCGGGACAAGAACACTGAAGCTTTCTTT. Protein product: CAITTFRDKNTEAFF.

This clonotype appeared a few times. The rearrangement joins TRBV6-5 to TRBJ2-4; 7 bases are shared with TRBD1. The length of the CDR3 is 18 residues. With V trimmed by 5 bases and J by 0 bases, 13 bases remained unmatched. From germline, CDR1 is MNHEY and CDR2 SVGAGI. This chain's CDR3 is CASSTSRTGYLAKNIQYF. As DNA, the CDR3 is TGTGCCAGCAGTACCTCTAGGACAGGCTATCTAGCCAAAAACATTCAGTACTTC.

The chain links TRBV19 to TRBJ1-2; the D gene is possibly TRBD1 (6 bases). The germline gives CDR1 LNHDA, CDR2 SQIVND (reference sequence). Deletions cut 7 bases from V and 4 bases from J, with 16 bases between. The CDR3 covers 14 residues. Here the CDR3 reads CASNQGPGFYGYTF. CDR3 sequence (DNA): TGTGCCAGTAATCAGGGGCCGGGATTCTATGGCTACACCTTC.

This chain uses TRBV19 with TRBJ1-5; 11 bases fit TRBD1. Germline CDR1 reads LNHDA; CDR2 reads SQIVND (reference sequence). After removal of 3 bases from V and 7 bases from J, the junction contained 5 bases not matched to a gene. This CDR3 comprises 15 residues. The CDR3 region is CASSMDRGRVQPQHF. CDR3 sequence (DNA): TGTGCCAGTAGTATGGACAGGGGGCGCGTACAGCCCCAGCATTTT.

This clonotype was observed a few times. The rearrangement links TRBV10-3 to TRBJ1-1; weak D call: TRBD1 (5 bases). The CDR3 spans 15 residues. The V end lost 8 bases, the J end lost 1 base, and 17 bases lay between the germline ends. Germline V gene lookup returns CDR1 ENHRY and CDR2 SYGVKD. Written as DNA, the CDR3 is TGTGCCATCCATAGACGTATAGGACAGAACACTGAAGCTTTCTTT. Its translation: CAIHRRIGQNTEAFF.

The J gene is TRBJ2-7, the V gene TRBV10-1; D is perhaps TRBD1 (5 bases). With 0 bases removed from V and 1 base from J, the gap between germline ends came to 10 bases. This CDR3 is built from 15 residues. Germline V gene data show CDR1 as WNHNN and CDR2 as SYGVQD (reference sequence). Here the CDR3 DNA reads TGCGCCAGCAGTGAGTCGGGCCAGGGATCCTACGAGCAGTACTTC. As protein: CASSESGQGSYEQYF.

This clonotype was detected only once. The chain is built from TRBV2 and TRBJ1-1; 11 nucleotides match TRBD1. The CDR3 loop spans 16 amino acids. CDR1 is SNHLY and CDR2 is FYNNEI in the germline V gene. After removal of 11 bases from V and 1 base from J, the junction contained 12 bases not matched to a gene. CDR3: CAGAPGQGEPNTEAFF. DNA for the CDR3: TGTGCCGGAGCGCCGGGACAGGGGGAACCGAACACTGAAGCTTTCTTT. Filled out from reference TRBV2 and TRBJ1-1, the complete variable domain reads EPEVTQTPSHQVTQMGQEVILRCVPISNHLYFYWYRQILGQKVEFLVSFYNNEISEKSEIFDDQFSVERPDGSNFTLKIRSTKLEDSAMYFCAGAPGQGEPNTEAFFGQGTRLTVV.

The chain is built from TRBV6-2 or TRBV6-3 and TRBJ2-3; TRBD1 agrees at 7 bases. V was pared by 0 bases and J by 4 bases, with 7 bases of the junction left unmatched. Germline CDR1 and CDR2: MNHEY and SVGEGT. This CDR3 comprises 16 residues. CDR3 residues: CASSYSDRQEADTQYF. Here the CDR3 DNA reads TGTGCCAGCAGTTACTCGGACAGGCAGGAGGCAGATACGCAGTATTTT.

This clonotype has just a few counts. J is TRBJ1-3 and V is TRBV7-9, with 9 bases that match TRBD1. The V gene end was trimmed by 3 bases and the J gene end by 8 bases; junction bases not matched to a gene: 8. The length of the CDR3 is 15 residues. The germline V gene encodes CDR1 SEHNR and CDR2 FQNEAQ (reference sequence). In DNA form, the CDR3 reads TGTGCCAGCAGCTTGAGGGACAGGGTTCGGGACACCATATATTTT. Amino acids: CASSLRDRVRDTIYF.